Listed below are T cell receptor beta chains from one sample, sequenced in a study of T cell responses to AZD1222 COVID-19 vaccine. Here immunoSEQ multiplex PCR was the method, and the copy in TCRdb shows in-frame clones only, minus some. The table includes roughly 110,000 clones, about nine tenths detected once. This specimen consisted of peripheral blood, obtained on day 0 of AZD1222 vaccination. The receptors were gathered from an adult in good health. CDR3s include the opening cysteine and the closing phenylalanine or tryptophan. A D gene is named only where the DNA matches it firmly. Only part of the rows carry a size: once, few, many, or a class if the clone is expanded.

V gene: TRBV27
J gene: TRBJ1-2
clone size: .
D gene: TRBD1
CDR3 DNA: TGTGCCAGCAGTCCGGACAGGGGGAGCAATGGCTACACCTTC
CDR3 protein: CASSPDRGSNGYTF

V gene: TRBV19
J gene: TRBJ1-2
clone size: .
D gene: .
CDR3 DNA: TGTGCCAGTAGCCTTCAGGGTGTCTATGGCTACACCTTC
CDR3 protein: CASSLQGVYGYTF

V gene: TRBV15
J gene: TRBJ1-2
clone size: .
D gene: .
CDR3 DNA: TGTGCCACCAGCAGAGCCGCGATGGACCGTGGCTACACCTTC
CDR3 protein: CATSRAAMDRGYTF

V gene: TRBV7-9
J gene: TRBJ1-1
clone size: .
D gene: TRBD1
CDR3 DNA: TGTGCCAGCAGCGACCAGCGACAGGGCACTGAAGCTTTCTTT
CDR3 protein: CASSDQRQGTEAFF

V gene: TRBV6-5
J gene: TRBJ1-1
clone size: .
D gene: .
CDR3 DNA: TGTGCCAGCAGCGCCCTAGCCAGGAGGGGCACTGAAGCTTTCTTT
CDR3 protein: CASSALARRGTEAFF

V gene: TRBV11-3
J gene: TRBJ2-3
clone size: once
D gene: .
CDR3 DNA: TGTGCCAGCAGCTTGGGACTTGACACAGATACGCAGTATTTT
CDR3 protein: CASSLGLDTDTQYF

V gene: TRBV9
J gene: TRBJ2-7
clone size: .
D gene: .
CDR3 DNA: TGTGCCAGCAGCTACCGGGACACCCTCTCCTACGAGCAGTACTTC
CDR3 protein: CASSYRDTLSYEQYF

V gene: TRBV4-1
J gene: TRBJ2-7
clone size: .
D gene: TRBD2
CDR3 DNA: TGCGCCAGCAGCCAAGGGGAGGGATCGGTCGAGCAGTACTTC
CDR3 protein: CASSQGEGSVEQYF

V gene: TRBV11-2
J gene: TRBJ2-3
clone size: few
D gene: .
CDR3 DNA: TGTGCCAGCAGCCGCCCCCGGGTGACCGTCCGCTCAGATACGCAGTATTTT
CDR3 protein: CASSRPRVTVRSDTQYF

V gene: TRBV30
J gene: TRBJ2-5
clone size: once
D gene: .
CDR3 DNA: TGTGCCTGGAGTAGGGCAGGGAAAGAGACCCAGTACTTC
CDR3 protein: CAWSRAGKETQYF

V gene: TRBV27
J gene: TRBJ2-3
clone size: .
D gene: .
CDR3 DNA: TGTGCCAGCAGTTTATCGAGGCTGGACCGCCGCGGGCAGTATTTT
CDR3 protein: CASSLSRLDRRGQYF

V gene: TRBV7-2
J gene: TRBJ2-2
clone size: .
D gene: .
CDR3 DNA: TGTGCCAGCCCCATACTCGGACAGAGGAACACCGGGGAGCTGTTTTTT
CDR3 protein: CASPILGQRNTGELFF

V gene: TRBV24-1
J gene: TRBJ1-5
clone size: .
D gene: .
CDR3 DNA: TGTGCCACCAGTGAGGACATTAGCAATCAGCCCCAGCATTTT
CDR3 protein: CATSEDISNQPQHF

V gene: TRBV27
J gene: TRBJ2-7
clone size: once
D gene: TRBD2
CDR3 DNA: TGTGCCAGCAGTCGCGGGGGGGCCTTATACGAGCAGTACTTC
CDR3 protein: CASSRGGALYEQYF

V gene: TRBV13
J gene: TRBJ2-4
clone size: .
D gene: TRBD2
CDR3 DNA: TGTGCCAGCAGCTACAGCGGGGGGGCGAAAAACATTCAGTACTTC
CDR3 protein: CASSYSGGAKNIQYF

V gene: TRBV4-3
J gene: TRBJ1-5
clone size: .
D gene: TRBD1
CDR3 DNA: TGCGCCAGCAGCCTGGGACAGGGAAATCAGCCCCAGCATTTT
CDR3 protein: CASSLGQGNQPQHF

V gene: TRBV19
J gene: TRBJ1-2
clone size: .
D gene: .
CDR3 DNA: TGTGCCAGTAGTCTAGAGCGCCGTGGCTACACCTTC
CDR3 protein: CASSLERRGYTF

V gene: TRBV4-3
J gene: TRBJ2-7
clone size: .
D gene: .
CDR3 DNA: TGCGCCAGCTCCACTGGGTACCACGAGCAGTACTTC
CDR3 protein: CASSTGYHEQYF

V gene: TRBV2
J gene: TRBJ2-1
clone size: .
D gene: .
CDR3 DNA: TGTGCCAGCAGTGGAACGAATGAGCAGTTCTTC
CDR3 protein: CASSGTNEQFF

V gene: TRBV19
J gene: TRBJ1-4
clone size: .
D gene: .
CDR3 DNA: TGTGCCAGGGCCAAACTGTTTTTT
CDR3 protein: CARAKLFF

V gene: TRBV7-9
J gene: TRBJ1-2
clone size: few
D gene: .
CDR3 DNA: TGTGCCAGCAGCTTAGACAGGGAGTATGGCTACACCTTC
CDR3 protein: CASSLDREYGYTF

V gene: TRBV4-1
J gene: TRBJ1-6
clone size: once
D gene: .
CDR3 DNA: TGCGCCAGCAGCCCCCCAGGCGGGGGACCCCTCCACTTT
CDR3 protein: CASSPPGGGPLHF

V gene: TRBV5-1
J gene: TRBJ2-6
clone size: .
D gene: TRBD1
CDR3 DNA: TGCGCCAGCAGCTTGAGACTACAGGGGGCGACAGGGGCCAACGTCCTGACTTTC
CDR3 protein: CASSLRLQGATGANVLTF

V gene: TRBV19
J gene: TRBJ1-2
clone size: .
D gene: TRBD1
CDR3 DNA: TGTGCCAGTAAAGAACGGGACAGTCGGGGCTACACCTTC
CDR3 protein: CASKERDSRGYTF

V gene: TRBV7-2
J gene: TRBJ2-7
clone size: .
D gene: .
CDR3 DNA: TGTGCCAGCAGCTTTCCTGCCTACGAGCAGTACTTC
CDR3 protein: CASSFPAYEQYF

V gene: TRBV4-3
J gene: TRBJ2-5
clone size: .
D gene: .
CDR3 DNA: TGCGCCAGCAGCCAAGATCCCCTCCCTCGGGAGACCCAGTACTTC
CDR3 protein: CASSQDPLPRETQYF

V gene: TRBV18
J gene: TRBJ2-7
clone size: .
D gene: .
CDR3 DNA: TGTGCCAGCTCACCTATTCGGTACGAGCAGTACTTC
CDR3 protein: CASSPIRYEQYF